One sample yielded the 22 T cell receptor beta chains listed below, sequenced in a study of CD8 T cells in Susac syndrome. It was with random hexamers that 0.5 to 1 ug RNA was reverse transcribed. TCRdb passed the immunoSEQ multiplex PCR reads through MiXCR, listing each CDR3 protein once. The table shows 190,000 or so distinct CDR3 sequences, with approximately 95% occurring only once. The source material was CD4+ T cells from PBMCs. The receptors stem from a human donor with multiple sclerosis.

The chain combines TRBV20-1 with TRBJ1-4; D is perhaps TRBD1 (5 bases). CDR1 and CDR2 (germline): DFQATT, SNEGSKA (reference sequence). The CDR3 loop spans 13 amino acids. V lost 6 bases, J lost 7 bases, and 15 bases lay in between. The CDR3 region is CSAGGVLSEKLFF. The CDR3 nucleotides read TGCAGTGCCGGGGGAGTTCTGAGTGAAAAACTGTTTTTT.

The chain is built from TRBV4-2 and TRBJ2-1; the D is unclear. Germline assignment: CDR1 LGHNA and CDR2 YNFKEQ. Trimming removed 1 base at V and 10 bases at J, with 8 bases between. The CDR3 totals 12 residues. CDR3 residues: CASSQGSGEQFF. The CDR3 DNA reads TGTGCCAGCAGCCAAGGGTCTGGGGAGCAGTTCTTC.

This rearrangement joins TRBV7-3 to TRBJ2-3, with D perhaps matching TRBD2 (5 bases). The germline gives CDR1 SGHTA, CDR2 FQGTGA. Trimming removed 3 bases at V and 5 bases at J, with 15 bases between. The CDR3 runs 15 residues. CDR3 nucleotide sequence: TGTGCCAGCAGCTTCGGAAGGCGGGTGGGAGATACGCAGTATTTT. Amino acid sequence: CASSFGRRVGDTQYF.

The chain recombines TRBV25-1 with TRBJ2-3; 8 bases agree with TRBD2. Germline CDR1 reads MGHDK; CDR2 reads SYGVNS. This CDR3 has 14 residues. Losses at the gene ends were 4 bases for V and 5 bases for J; bases not matched to a gene: 5. Written as DNA, the CDR3 is TGTGCCAGCAGTGTTAGCGGGGCCGAAGATACGCAGTATTTT. Encoded protein: CASSVSGAEDTQYF.

The chain combines TRBV15 with TRBJ2-3; D unclear. CDR3 length equals 15 residues. The V end was cut by 8 bases, the J end by 1 base, with 16 bases between. In germline, CDR1 is LNHNV, CDR2 YYDKDF (reference sequence). The CDR3 spells CATADHTRGTDTQYF. As DNA, the CDR3 is TGTGCCACCGCCGATCACACAAGGGGCACAGATACGCAGTATTTT.

The rearrangement links TRBV29-1 to TRBJ1-1; D ambiguous. Trimming took 4 bases from V and 3 from J, leaving 9 bases between them. The CDR3 runs 12 residues. Germline CDR1 SQVTM, CDR2 ANQGSEA. For the CDR3, the DNA is TGCAGCGTTGGAGGATGGGACACTGAAGCTTTCTTT. It encodes CSVGGWDTEAFF. Combining the CDR3 with reference TRBV29-1 and TRBJ1-1 gives the whole variable domain SAVISQKPSRDICQRGTSLTIQCQVDSQVTMMFWYRQQPGQSLTLIATANQGSEATYESGFVIDKFPISRPNLTFSTLTVSNMSPEDSSIYLCSVGGWDTEAFFGQGTRLTVV.

The CDR3 DNA reads TGTGCCACCAGCAGAGATGAGGGTAAGGTTGCAGATACGCAGTATTTT. It translates to CATSRDEGKVADTQYF. V and J are TRBV15 and TRBJ2-3; tentative D call: TRBD2 (5 bases). Trimming shortened V by 0 bases and J by 4 bases, and 14 bases separated the two germline ends. This CDR3 is 16 amino acids long. Germline values: CDR1 LNHNV, CDR2 YYDKDF (reference sequence).

The CDR3 sequence: CSVAIGTGWGETQYF. CDR3 bases: TGCAGCGTCGCGATAGGGACAGGTTGGGGAGAGACCCAGTACTTC. This chain joins TRBV29-1 and TRBJ2-5; 8 bases align to TRBD1. The V and J ends lost 6 bases and 4 bases, in that order; junction bases with no gene match: 13. Germline V lookup: CDR1 SQVTM, CDR2 ANQGSEA. The CDR3 consists of 15 residues.

The V gene is TRBV14, the J gene TRBJ2-1; no firm D call. The CDR3 is 17 amino acids. Germline V gene lookup returns CDR1 SGHDN and CDR2 FVKESK. With 4 bases removed from V and 2 bases from J, the gap between germline ends came to 18 bases. This chain's CDR3 is CASSPRKGKDAYNEQFF. DNA for the CDR3: TGTGCCAGCAGCCCCCGAAAGGGAAAAGACGCCTACAATGAGCAGTTCTTC. Looking up the rest from reference TRBV14 and TRBJ2-1 gives the full variable domain: EAGVTQFPSHSVIEKGQTVTLRCDPISGHDNLYWYRRVMGKEIKFLLHFVKESKQDESGMPNNRFLAERTGGTYSTLKVQPAELEDSGVYFCASSPRKGKDAYNEQFFGPGTRLTVL.

The chain's CDR3 is CASSLERPDNEQFF. The CDR3 coding sequence is TGCGCCAGCAGCCTAGAGCGGCCTGACAATGAGCAGTTCTTC. V and J are TRBV5-1 and TRBJ2-1, with D possibly being TRBD2 (5 bases). CDR1 is SGHRS, CDR2 YFSETQ, per germline. The CDR3 runs to 14 residues. Trimming took off 4 bases at V and 5 bases at J, with 13 bases between the two ends.

Concerning this clonotype itself: The germline gene is not matched at one end of the junction; a read error may be the cause. V and J are TRBV7-9 and TRBJ2-5; D is undetermined. The CDR3 length is 11 residues. From germline, CDR1 is SEHNR and CDR2 FQNEAQ (reference sequence). The CDR3 reads CASNDQETQYF. The CDR3 DNA sequence: TGTGCCAGCAACGACCAGGAGACCCAGTACTTC.

The chain employs TRBV29-1 and TRBJ2-1, with D unresolved. V shed 7 bases and J shed 7 bases, with 17 bases lying between them. Germline values: CDR1 SQVTM, CDR2 ANQGSEA. The CDR3 length is 13 residues. CDR3 loop: CSADSLMANEQFF. DNA for the CDR3: TGCAGCGCAGACTCTCTGATGGCGAATGAGCAGTTCTTC.

V is TRBV5-1 and J is TRBJ2-5, with TRBD2 identical over 10 bases. V lost 3 bases, J lost 5 bases, and 13 bases stayed unmatched. Germline V gene data show CDR1 as SGHRS and CDR2 as YFSETQ. The CDR3 spans 17 residues. CDR3 in DNA: TGCGCCAGCAGCTGGACTAGCGGCTACGGGGTTGGGGAGACCCAGTACTTC. This sequence encodes CASSWTSGYGVGETQYF.

This clonotype was recorded only once. This rearrangement joins TRBV27 to TRBJ1-5; D might be TRBD1 (5 bases). V gave up 5 bases and J gave up 6 bases, with 14 bases separating them. This CDR3 contains 14 residues. Per the germline V gene, CDR1 is MNHEY and CDR2 is SMNVEV (reference sequence). The CDR3 DNA follows: TGTGCCAGCAGTCAAGGGAGGGGTATTCAGCCCCAGCATTTT. It codes for CASSQGRGIQPQHF.

V gene TRBV20-1 combines with J gene TRBJ1-2; 8 nucleotides line up with TRBD1. The J segment lost 14 bases and the V segment lost 5 bases, leaving 13 bases of the junction unmatched. Per germline, CDR1 DFQATT and CDR2 SNEGSKA (reference sequence). This CDR3 comprises 12 residues. The CDR3, as DNA: TGCAGTGCTCGGGCGGAGCAGGGGGCGAGGACCTTC. Its translation is CSARAEQGARTF.

V and J are TRBV7-9 and TRBJ2-1; no clear D gene. This CDR3 contains 10 residues. Between the trimmed V and J ends, which lost 8 bases and 7 bases, there was a span of 6 bases. The V gene's germline CDR1 is SEHNR and CDR2 FQNEAQ (reference sequence). CDR3 in amino acids: CASERNEQFF. CDR3 coding DNA: TGTGCCAGCGAGAGGAATGAGCAGTTCTTC.

This sequence joins TRBV20-1 and TRBJ2-5, with 11 bases aligning to TRBD2. The trim removed 5 bases at V and 4 bases at J, leaving 6 bases unmatched. The CDR3 extends over 14 amino acids. CDR1 is DFQATT, CDR2 SNEGSKA, per germline (reference sequence). The CDR3 DNA sequence: TGCAGTGCTCCTAGCGGGGGGTTGGGAGAGACCCAGTACTTC. Its translation: CSAPSGGLGETQYF.

CDR3 sequence (DNA): TGCGCCAGCAGCCCCGGCGGGGGTGAAAAGACCCAGTACTTC. This translates into CASSPGGGEKTQYF. The chain is built from TRBV5-1 and TRBJ2-5, with TRBD2 matching 7 bases. The CDR3 consists of 14 residues. Germline V gene data show CDR1 as SGHRS and CDR2 as YFSETQ. The ends lost 4 bases at V and 6 bases at J; junction bases unmatched: 9.

The chain couples TRBV30 to TRBJ2-7; 13 bases fit TRBD2. Germline V CDR1 and CDR2: GTSNPN, SVGIG (reference sequence). The CDR3 covers 12 residues. V gave up 8 bases and J gave up 7 bases; unmatched junction bases: 5. DNA of the CDR3: TGTGCCGCGACTAGCGGGGGGTTGGAGCAGTACGTC. Its translation is CAATSGGLEQYV.

The rearrangement uses TRBV2 and TRBJ2-5; no firm D call. The germline V gene encodes CDR1 SNHLY and CDR2 FYNNEI. V was pared by 10 bases and J by 5 bases, with 14 bases between. The CDR3 sequence is 12 residues long. The CDR3 sequence is CATGRGSETQYF. DNA of the CDR3: TGTGCCACCGGTCGAGGCTCTGAGACCCAGTACTTC.

In DNA form, the CDR3 reads TGTGCCAGCAGTCCCCGGGCCATGCGGTCCTACAATGAGCAGTTCTTC. Amino acids: CASSPRAMRSYNEQFF. The rearrangement uses TRBV27 and TRBJ2-1; D uncertain. V shed 5 bases and J shed 1 base, with 15 bases lying between them. The germline V gene encodes CDR1 MNHEY and CDR2 SMNVEV (reference sequence). The CDR3 totals 16 residues.

This chain joins TRBV27 and TRBJ2-4; D tentatively fits TRBD1 or TRBD2 (5 bases each). V was pared by 6 bases and J by 5 bases, with 14 bases between. CDR1 is MNHEY and CDR2 is SMNVEV in the germline V gene (reference sequence). The CDR3 totals 14 residues. CDR3 sequence: CASRPLGAENIQYF. The CDR3 DNA reads as TGTGCCAGCAGGCCACTCGGGGCAGAAAACATTCAGTACTTC.